These 20 T cell receptor beta chains came from one sample sequenced in a study of blood T cells in healthy people across ages (dated by TCRdb to the mid-2010s). Library construction relied on 5' RACE. This sample was sequenced with an Illumina HiSeq 2500. A second PCR of about 6 to 12 cycles was run with a J-beta primer mix and a sample-barcoded 5' primer. The public reads were quality trimmed at Q25 with fastp and then assembled into clones with MiXCR by TCRdb, keeping productive beta chains. Rows are unified per CDR3 protein, each entry keeping the most common DNA and genes. The sample table records about 1.6 million distinct CDR3 sequences; 34% of these occur just once. In total, the top ten clones hold about 11% of the sample. The sequencing input was blood. The receptors come from a woman aged 25 to 39 in good health.

The chain uses TRBV3-1 and TRBJ1-1, with D uncertain. CDR1 is LGHDT and CDR2 is YNNKEL in the germline V gene (reference sequence). The length of the CDR3 is 12 residues. V dropped 5 bases and J dropped 6 bases, with 10 bases sitting between them. CDR3 loop: CASSTLGAEAFF. The CDR3 region has the DNA TGTGCCAGCAGCACTTTGGGCGCTGAAGCTTTCTTT.

This clonotype appeared a few times. The V gene is TRBV12-3 or TRBV12-4, the J gene TRBJ2-5; possible D gene TRBD2, 5 bases. V was shortened by 6 bases and J by 7 bases, with 21 bases between the two germline ends. The CDR3 sequence is 15 residues long. CDR3 in amino acids: CASSRNGKIMGTQYF. The CDR3, as DNA: TGTGCCAGCAGCCGGAACGGGAAAATAATGGGGACCCAGTACTTC.

This clonotype was counted a few times. The chain combines TRBV18 with TRBJ2-7; 10 positions agree with TRBD2. Germline-derived CDR1 and CDR2 are KGHSH and LQKENI. This CDR3 contains 15 residues. J lost 5 bases, V lost 5 bases, and 9 bases had no gene match. CDR3 sequence (DNA): TGTGCCAGCTCATCCGCGACTAGCGGGTTGGACGAGCAGTACTTC. This encodes CASSSATSGLDEQYF.

In DNA form, the CDR3 reads TGTGCCAGCAGCGTAGGTCCCACATCCTACAATGAGCAGTTCTTC. It encodes CASSVGPTSYNEQFF. The rearrangement joins TRBV9 to TRBJ2-1, with D hard to call. The CDR3 loop spans 15 amino acids. Germline CDR1 SGDLS, CDR2 YYNGEE. V was clipped by 0 bases and J by 1 base, with 8 bases between them.

This clonotype has only a few counts. J is TRBJ2-3 and V is TRBV9; D call uncertain. Trimming shortened V by 0 bases and J by 0 bases, and 8 bases separated the two germline ends. The germline gives CDR1 SGDLS, CDR2 YYNGEE. CDR3 length equals 15 residues. The CDR3 spells CASSVATSSTDTQYF. The CDR3, as DNA: TGTGCCAGCAGCGTAGCCACATCTAGCACAGATACGCAGTATTTT.

This clonotype was counted a few times. The chain is built from TRBV12-3 or TRBV12-4 and TRBJ2-4; no clear D gene. This CDR3 region has 14 residues. Deletions cut 2 bases from V and 0 bases from J, with 5 bases between. In DNA form, the CDR3 reads TGTGCCAGCAGTTTATTGAGAGCCAAAAACATTCAGTACTTC. It is translated as CASSLLRAKNIQYF.

This clonotype came up a few times. J is TRBJ1-1 and V is TRBV10-3, with D unresolved. The germline gives CDR1 ENHRY, CDR2 SYGVKD. Trimming shortened V by 2 bases and J by 2 bases, and 15 bases separated the two germline ends. The CDR3 is 16 residues long. CDR3 amino acids: CAISESPVLKNTEAFF. The CDR3 coding sequence is TGTGCCATCAGTGAGAGTCCGGTTCTGAAAAACACTGAAGCTTTCTTT.

The chain recombines TRBV2 with TRBJ2-1, with D possibly matching TRBD2 (5 bases). The germline V gene encodes CDR1 SNHLY and CDR2 FYNNEI. V dropped 2 bases and J dropped 0 bases, with 14 bases sitting between them. This CDR3 contains 17 residues. CDR3 sequence: CASSELAADFSYNEQFF. Here the CDR3 DNA reads TGTGCCAGCAGTGAACTAGCCGCAGACTTCTCCTACAATGAGCAGTTCTTC.

This clonotype was counted between two and nine times. V usage is TRBV2 and J usage is TRBJ2-7; a possible D gene is TRBD1 (5 bases). Per germline, CDR1 SNHLY and CDR2 FYNNEI. The length of the CDR3 is 12 residues. V shed 5 bases and J shed 11 bases, with 16 bases lying between them. The CDR3 coding sequence is TGTGCCAGCAGTCTTCCTTTGGGGCCAAAGTACTTC. It encodes CASSLPLGPKYF.

This clonotype was counted a few times. The V gene is TRBV6-1, the J gene TRBJ2-7; TRBD1 might be the D (6 bases). V lost 0 bases to trimming and J lost 5 bases, with 14 bases between them. The CDR3 contains 15 residues. CDR1 is MNHNS and CDR2 is SASEGT in the germline V gene. The CDR3, as DNA: TGTGCCAGCAGTGAAGCAGGAAACAGGGTCCACGAGCAGTACTTC. Its translation: CASSEAGNRVHEQYF.

The chain combines TRBV6-6 with TRBJ1-1; 11 nucleotides align to TRBD1. Germline-derived CDR1 and CDR2 are MNHNY and SVGAGI (reference sequence). This CDR3 region has 13 residues. The V gene end was trimmed by 8 bases and the J gene end by 3 bases; junction bases not matched to a gene: 2. The CDR3 reads CASGQGAYTEAFF. CDR3 sequence (DNA): TGTGCCAGCGGACAGGGGGCTTACACTGAAGCTTTCTTT.

The chain carries TRBV20-1 and TRBJ1-1; D is possibly TRBD1 (5 bases). Looked up from germline, CDR1 is DFQATT and CDR2 is SNEGSKA (reference sequence). V lost 3 bases to trimming and J lost 4 bases, with 9 bases between them. The CDR3 totals 12 residues. The CDR3 bases are TGCAGTGCTAGGGGGGGTAGCACTGAAGCTTTCTTT. It specifies CSARGGSTEAFF.

The table lists this clonotype with many counts. The chain recombines TRBV5-1 with TRBJ2-7; the D gene is possibly TRBD2 (6 bases). Germline V lookup: CDR1 SGHRS, CDR2 YFSETQ. The V and J ends lost 0 bases and 3 bases respectively, with 10 bases between them. The CDR3 runs 14 residues. The CDR3 region is CASSLGGTDYEQYF. The CDR3 bases are TGCGCCAGCAGCTTGGGCGGGACGGACTACGAGCAGTACTTC.

V is TRBV4-1 and J is TRBJ2-3; possible D gene TRBD1, 5 bases. There are 17 residues in the CDR3. The germline V gene encodes CDR1 MGHRA and CDR2 YSYEKL. Trimming cost V 3 bases and J 0 bases, with 16 bases left between them. The CDR3 region has the DNA TGCGCCAGCAGCCAGTTGCTCCAGGGTTTTAGCACAGATACGCAGTATTTT. Translating gives CASSQLLQGFSTDTQYF.

This clonotype was detected only a few times. The chain combines TRBV3-1 with TRBJ2-5; 8 nucleotides agree with TRBD1. CDR3 length: 16 residues. The germline V gene encodes CDR1 LGHDT and CDR2 YNNKEL (reference sequence). J was trimmed by 2 bases and V by 1 base; bases with no gene match: 6. CDR3 coding DNA: TGTGCCAGCAGCCAAGCGGGGCGACAGGGGCAAGAGACCCAGTACTTC. It encodes CASSQAGRQGQETQYF.

The V gene is TRBV9, the J gene TRBJ2-7; 11 bases map to TRBD1. From germline, CDR1 is SGDLS and CDR2 YYNGEE. J lost 9 bases, V lost 4 bases, and 9 bases had no gene match. CDR3 length: 14 amino acids. CDR3 amino acids: CASSRGTGGRLQYF. Written as DNA, the CDR3 is TGTGCCAGCAGCAGGGGGACAGGGGGGCGCTTGCAGTACTTC.

The genes are TRBV7-2 and TRBJ2-4, with D perhaps being TRBD1 or TRBD2 (6 bases each). V was cut by 5 bases and J by 4 bases, with 15 bases left in between. The germline V gene has CDR1 SGHTA and CDR2 FQGNSA. The CDR3 contains 15 residues. The CDR3 nucleotides read TGTGCCAGCAGCCCCCTGGGGGGCCCGAAAAACATTCAGTACTTC. It codes for CASSPLGGPKNIQYF.

The chain has TRBV6-6 and TRBJ2-3; TRBD2 aligns across 7 bases. Germline lookup yields CDR1 MNHNY and CDR2 SVGAGI (reference sequence). This CDR3 is built from 17 residues. V lost 0 bases to trimming and J lost 6 bases; unmatched junction nucleotides: 12. The chain's CDR3 is CASSYSELASGGDTQYF. The CDR3 region has the DNA TGTGCCAGCAGTTACTCGGAACTAGCGTCCGGCGGGGATACGCAGTATTTT.

The sample holds one count of this clonotype. The chain links TRBV29-1 to TRBJ1-1; no definite D call. The CDR3 totals 12 residues. Germline values: CDR1 SQVTM, CDR2 ANQGSEA. V was shortened by 7 bases and J by 2 bases, with 11 bases between the two germline ends. The chain's CDR3 is CSAMTTNTEAFF. CDR3 coding DNA: TGCAGCGCCATGACGACAAACACTGAAGCTTTCTTT.

The gene calls are TRBV7-9 and TRBJ2-1, with D tentatively TRBD1 or TRBD2 (6 bases each). Germline V gene data show CDR1 as SEHNR and CDR2 as FQNEAQ (reference sequence). V was pared by 5 bases and J by 7 bases, with 21 bases between. The CDR3 loop spans 16 amino acids. The CDR3 DNA sequence: TGTGCCAGCAGCCTTGGAGGGGGAGGCTTTTTGAATGAGCAGTTCTTC. Its protein is CASSLGGGGFLNEQFF.